Shown below are 14 T cell receptor beta chains from a single sample sequenced in a study of blood T cells in healthy people across ages. Then a second PCR, running roughly 6 to 12 cycles, was carried out with a sample-barcoded 5' primer and a J-beta primer mix. TCRdb reprocessed the 5' RACE reads via MiXCR and lists one record per CDR3 protein. There are around 1.7 million distinct CDR3 sequences in the sample; 28% occur only once, and approximately 7.7% lies in the top ten. The source material was blood. The origin of the receptors is a woman in her thirties in good health.

V usage is TRBV18 and J usage is TRBJ1-1, with D unresolved. This CDR3 has 12 amino acids. V lost 3 bases, J lost 6 bases, and 8 bases lay in between. CDR1 is KGHSH, CDR2 LQKENI, per germline. The DNA of the CDR3 is TGTGCCAGCTCACCTGGCCCCCCTGAAGCTTTCTTT. Translation: CASSPGPPEAFF.

This chain connects TRBV3-1 to TRBJ2-7; TRBD2 matches 9 bases. The DNA end is a closer match to TRBJ2-5, so the J assignment may be wrong. Germline V gene sequence: CDR1 LGHDT, CDR2 YNNKEL (reference sequence). The CDR3 is 15 residues long. In DNA form, the CDR3 reads TGTGCCAGCAGCCAAGATTCTAGCGGGATTCAGACCCAGTACTTC. It specifies CASSQDSSGIQTQYF.

This CDR3 reads CASSWGRGGFKASSLSSYNEQFF. The CDR3 DNA reads TGTGCCAGCAGTTGGGGGCGGGGGGGTTTTAAGGCGAGTTCCCTTAGCTCCTACAATGAGCAGTTCTTC. This sequence joins TRBV27 and TRBJ2-1, with TRBD2 matching 9 bases. CDR1 is MNHEY, CDR2 SMNVEV, per germline (reference sequence). This CDR3 contains 23 residues. Trimming at V came to 4 bases and at J to 0 bases, leaving 25 bases not matched to a gene.

This chain connects TRBV20-1 to TRBJ2-1; D is unresolved. The V end was cut by 5 bases, the J end by 8 bases, with 7 bases between. This CDR3 spans 10 amino acids. Germline CDR1 DFQATT, CDR2 SNEGSKA (reference sequence). The CDR3 coding sequence is TGCAGTGCTCTGAGCGATGAGCAGTTCTTC. Protein sequence: CSALSDEQFF.

With respect to this clonotype: Sequence at one end of the junction differs from germline and may be a read error. The chain links TRBV5-1 to TRBJ2-6; 9 bases agree with TRBD1. This CDR3 has 18 residues. Looked up from germline, CDR1 is SGHRS and CDR2 is YFSETQ. CDR3: CASSSETGGYSGANVQTF. For the CDR3, the DNA is TGCGCCAGCAGCTCGGAGACAGGGGGTTACTCTGGGGCCAACGTCCAGACTTTC.

This clonotype was counted at least ten times. The chain recombines TRBV5-1 with TRBJ2-6, with 7 bases identical to TRBD2. The V and J ends lost 4 bases and 1 base, in that order; junction bases with no gene match: 8. The CDR3 is 17 residues long. The V gene's germline CDR1 is SGHRS and CDR2 YFSETQ. The CDR3 DNA follows: TGCGCCAGCAGCCCGGGGACCGGGAGGTCTGGGGCCAACGTCCTGACTTTC. Protein: CASSPGTGRSGANVLTF.

DNA of the CDR3: TGTGCCAGCAGTTACCAGTTCAGTCCCGGCTACACCTTC. Its translation: CASSYQFSPGYTF. This sequence joins TRBV6-6 and TRBJ1-2, with D unclear. Looked up from germline, CDR1 is MNHNY and CDR2 is SVGAGI (reference sequence). This CDR3 is 13 amino acids long. The V end lost 2 bases, the J end lost 8 bases, and 12 bases lay between the germline ends.

The chain has TRBV19 and TRBJ2-1; D not resolved. Germline values: CDR1 LNHDA, CDR2 SQIVND (reference sequence). The CDR3 is 13 amino acids. With 4 bases removed from V and 3 bases from J, the gap between germline ends came to 7 bases. The CDR3 reads CASSNTVYNEQFF. The CDR3 coding sequence is TGTGCCAGTAGTAATACAGTCTACAATGAGCAGTTCTTC. Full variable domain (rest looked up from reference TRBV19 and TRBJ2-1): DGGITQSPKYLFRKEGQNVTLSCEQNLNHDAMYWYRQDPGQGLRLIYYSQIVNDFQKGDIAEGYSVSREKKESFPLTVTSAQKNPTAFYLCASSNTVYNEQFFGPGTRLTVL.

This clonotype has more than one count but fewer than ten. J is TRBJ2-2 and V is TRBV15; D is ambiguous. Trimming shortened V by 0 bases and J by 5 bases, and 4 bases separated the two germline ends. Germline V gene sequence: CDR1 LNHNV, CDR2 YYDKDF (reference sequence). The CDR3 has 13 residues. CDR3 bases: TGTGCCACCAGCAGAGATTTAACCGGGGAGCTGTTTTTT. Protein product: CATSRDLTGELFF.

A word on this clonotype: The junction does not match germline at one end; this may be a read error. This chain uses TRBV5-1 with TRBJ2-3; D possibly uses TRBD1 or TRBD2 (5 bases each). The CDR3 extends over 16 amino acids. Germline CDR1 reads SGHRS; CDR2 reads YFSETQ. The CDR3 coding sequence is TGCGCCGGCAGCTTGGTCCCGGGGACCCCCGCAGATACGCAGTATTTT. Residues: CAGSLVPGTPADTQYF.

Concerning this clonotype itself: A much larger clone sits a single nucleotide away, making a read error possible. The chain carries TRBV7-6 and TRBJ2-7; TRBD2 aligns across 7 bases. The V and J ends lost 5 bases and 2 bases, in that order; junction bases with no gene match: 6. Germline CDR1 reads SGHVS; CDR2 reads FNYEAQ. This CDR3 is 14 amino acids long. This CDR3 is CASSSRDYAYEQYF. In DNA form, the CDR3 reads TGTGCCAGCAGCAGCCGGGACTATGCCTACGAGCAGTACTTC.

This clonotype was recorded at least ten times. At one boundary the junction diverges from the germline segment, which might be a read error. V usage is TRBV10-1 and J usage is TRBJ2-5; D gene unclear. Germline V gene lookup returns CDR1 WNHNN and CDR2 SYGVQD (reference sequence). The CDR3 runs 13 residues. Here the CDR3 DNA reads TGCGCCAGCAGTGAGACAAGTCAAGGGACCCAGTACTTC. As protein: CASSETSQGTQYF.

A few counts support this clonotype. V usage is TRBV7-8 and J usage is TRBJ2-4, with 8 bases matching TRBD2. The J call is doubtful: the DNA matches TRBJ2-7 better. This CDR3 has 15 residues. Germline V gene lookup returns CDR1 SGHVS and CDR2 FQNEAQ. CDR3 loop: CASSLWSGSVHEQYF. Written as DNA, the CDR3 is TGTGCCAGCAGCTTATGGAGCGGGAGTGTCCACGAGCAGTACTTC.

The genes are TRBV5-1 and TRBJ2-5; D is ambiguous. V lost 0 bases and J lost 5, with 14 bases in between. The CDR3 has 15 amino acids. Germline loops: CDR1 SGHRS, CDR2 YFSETQ. This CDR3 reads CASSLAVPIGETQYF. CDR3 DNA sequence: TGCGCCAGCAGCTTGGCCGTACCTATCGGCGAGACCCAGTACTTC. The full variable domain, completed using reference TRBV5-1 and TRBJ2-5, is KAGVTQTPRYLIKTRGQQVTLSCSPISGHRSVSWYQQTPGQGLQFLFEYFSETQRNKGNFPGRFSGRQFSNSRSEMNVSTLELGDSALYLCASSLAVPIGETQYFGPGTRLLVL.